A single sample gave rise to the 12 T cell receptor beta chains below, sequenced in a study of blood T cell repertoires in COVID-19. Produced via immunoSEQ multiplex PCR; TCRdb's table is partial and in-frame only. The sample carries just over 250,000 clones, 80% to 95% recorded once. The sequencing input was peripheral blood. These receptors came from a person under 35 with COVID-19, enrolled during active disease.

The chain combines TRBV28 with TRBJ2-7; TRBD2 matches at 7 bases. The CDR3 is 14 amino acids. The ends lost 7 bases at V and 2 bases at J; junction bases unmatched: 8. Looked up from germline, CDR1 is MDHEN and CDR2 is SYDVKM. For the CDR3, the DNA is TGTGCCAGCAACTCTCTAGCGGTTCCCTACGAGCAGTACTTC. Amino acids: CASNSLAVPYEQYF.

This chain links TRBV5-6 with TRBJ1-4; D unresolved. The V gene's germline CDR1 is SGHDT and CDR2 YYEEEE. Trimming removed 3 bases at V and 8 bases at J, with 23 bases between. The CDR3 sequence is 17 residues long. In DNA, the CDR3 is TGTGCCAGCAGCTCAGTAAACAGTTTTGGCGTTAACGAAAAACTGTTTTTT. Protein product: CASSSVNSFGVNEKLFF.

The V call is TRBV15, the J call TRBJ2-5; TRBD2 agrees at 7 bases. Germline lookup yields CDR1 LNHNV and CDR2 YYDKDF (reference sequence). The CDR3 consists of 16 residues. Losses at the gene ends were 5 bases for V and 0 bases for J; bases not matched to a gene: 9. CDR3 DNA sequence: TGTGCCACCAGCGAGCGAGTAGCGGGCTACCAAGAGACCCAGTACTTC. Amino acid sequence: CATSERVAGYQETQYF.

The chain recombines TRBV14 with TRBJ2-3, with D possibly matching TRBD2 (6 bases). The CDR3 length is 15 residues. With 0 bases removed from V and 1 base from J, the gap between germline ends came to 8 bases. Germline values: CDR1 SGHDN, CDR2 FVKESK. The CDR3 sequence is CASSQELARTDTQYF. CDR3 in DNA: TGTGCCAGCAGCCAAGAACTAGCCCGCACAGATACGCAGTATTTT.

The chain carries TRBV9 and TRBJ1-2; unclear D gene. Trimming cost V 0 bases and J 2 bases, with 8 bases left between them. The CDR3 covers 14 residues. Germline loops: CDR1 SGDLS, CDR2 YYNGEE. DNA for the CDR3: TGTGCCAGCAGCGTAGGCCCAGGAAACTATGGCTACACCTTC. Translating gives CASSVGPGNYGYTF.

The rearrangement uses TRBV11-3 and TRBJ2-1; TRBD2 agrees at 7 bases. V was pared by 1 base and J by 8 bases, with 2 bases of the junction left unmatched. The germline CDR1 and CDR2 sequences are SGHNT and YENEEA. The CDR3 extends over 13 amino acids. The CDR3, as DNA: TGTGCCAGCAGCTTAGTGGGGAGGGATGAGCAGTTCTTC. Its protein is CASSLVGRDEQFF.

This clone has just one count. The chain couples TRBV27 to TRBJ1-1; D perhaps matches TRBD1 (6 bases). Trimming shortened V by 2 bases and J by 11 bases, and 12 bases separated the two germline ends. The CDR3 spans 12 residues. Per germline, CDR1 MNHEY and CDR2 SMNVEV (reference sequence). Written as DNA, the CDR3 is TGTGCCAGCAGTTTAGTAAGGGGGGGTGCTTTCTTT. This sequence encodes CASSLVRGGAFF.

The rearrangement joins TRBV7-9 to TRBJ2-7, with D maybe TRBD1 (6 bases). Per the germline V gene, CDR1 is SEHNR and CDR2 is FQNEAQ (reference sequence). The CDR3 sequence is 13 residues long. Trimming left V 5 bases short and J 7 bases short, with 15 bases between. The CDR3 here is CASSPTGSWEQYF. As DNA, the CDR3 is TGTGCCAGCAGCCCTACAGGGAGCTGGGAGCAGTACTTC.

The CDR3 region is CATSDARTLGSPLHF. The CDR3 coding sequence is TGTGCCACCAGTGATGCGAGGACACTTGGGTCACCCCTCCACTTT. The chain employs TRBV24-1 and TRBJ1-6; tentatively, D is TRBD1 (5 bases). The CDR3 spans 15 residues. V shed 3 bases and J shed 10 bases, with 15 bases lying between them. Germline CDR1 is KGHDR and CDR2 is SFDVKD.

A word on this clone: This sample includes further DNA sequences coding for the same CDR3. The V gene is TRBV5-6, the J gene TRBJ1-1; D remains ambiguous. From germline, CDR1 is SGHDT and CDR2 YYEEEE. The CDR3 length is 12 residues. V was pared by 2 bases and J by 2 bases, with 4 bases between. CDR3 amino acids: CASSFSNTEAFF. CDR3 DNA: TGTGCCAGCAGCTTCTCCAACACTGAAGCTTTCTTT.

V gene TRBV20-1 combines with J gene TRBJ1-6; TRBD1 agrees at 9 bases. The CDR3 runs to 15 residues. CDR1 is DFQATT and CDR2 is SNEGSKA in the germline V gene (reference sequence). V trimming: 3 bases; J trimming: 5 bases; junction bases outside the gene matches: 5. CDR3 coding DNA: TGCAGTGCTAGTTCCGGGACAGGGAATAATTCACCCCTCCACTTT. It encodes CSASSGTGNNSPLHF.

In its sample, this clone was seen once. The rearrangement joins TRBV5-6 to TRBJ1-2; 7 bases match TRBD1. The CDR3 runs 14 residues. The trim removed 1 base at V and 8 bases at J, leaving 8 bases unmatched. Germline assignment: CDR1 SGHDT and CDR2 YYEEEE. The CDR3 sequence is CASSLRDSVWGYTF. As DNA, the CDR3 is TGTGCCAGCAGCTTGCGGGACAGCGTCTGGGGCTACACCTTC.